Presented here are 10 T cell receptor beta chains from one specimen sequenced in a study of T cells in women clearing cervical HPV infection. Only in-frame clones appear in the TCRdb table, and some are missing; sequencing was by immunoSEQ multiplex PCR. This listing includes 25,000 to 35,000 clones. The material sequenced was blood buffy coat. All receptors derive from a woman between 18 and 70 years old with a cervical HPV16 infection that either progressed to CIN3+ or cleared (not recorded which).

About this clone itself: The sequence runs out 3 residues before the end of the CDR3; the remainder is reconstructed from the germline J gene. The chain couples TRBV11-2 to TRBJ2-5; D is perhaps TRBD1 (7 bases). Germline lookup yields CDR1 SGHAT and CDR2 FQNNGV. This CDR3 comprises 14 residues. The DNA read from the CDR3 is TGTGCCAGCAGCTCCGGAGGGGGCACAGATACC. Translating it yields CASSSGGGTDT. The full CDR3 sequence reads CASSSGGGTDTQYF.

Note on this clone: The read finishes 3 residues shy of the CDR3 end, and the germline J gene is used to complete it. This chain links TRBV2 with TRBJ2-2, with D unclear. The V gene lost 1 base and the J gene lost 4 bases, with 7 bases spanning the gap. This CDR3 region has 14 residues. CDR1 is SNHLY and CDR2 is FYNNEI in the germline V gene. The CDR3 protein is CASSEVQFTGELFF. CDR3 bases read: TGTGCCAGCAGTGAAGTCCAGTTCACCGGGGAG.

As to this clone: The CDR3 goes on 3 residues after the read ends, and that part is filled in from the germline J gene. The chain couples TRBV14 to TRBJ2-6; 9 bases align to TRBD1. Germline V gene sequence: CDR1 SGHDN, CDR2 FVKESK. J was trimmed by 3 bases and V by 4 bases; bases with no gene match: 7. CDR3 length equals 17 residues. Incomplete CDR3 DNA: TGTGCCAGCAGCCCCGGACAGGGGAGGGTTGGGGCCAACGTC. Translation: CASSPGQGRVGANV. The CDR3 in its entirety is CASSPGQGRVGANVLTF. The whole variable domain, remainder taken from reference TRBV14 and TRBJ2-6, is EAGVTQFPSHSVIEKGQTVTLRCDPISGHDNLYWYRRVMGKEIKFLLHFVKESKQDESGMPNNRFLAERTGGTYSTLKVQPAELEDSGVYFCASSPGQGRVGANVLTFGAGSRLTVL.

Details on this clone: The read comes to an end 3 residues before the CDR3 does, leaving the germline J gene to fill in the end. The chain couples TRBV5-1 to TRBJ2-2, with a possible D match to TRBD1 (6 bases). V shed 4 bases and J shed 5 bases, with 12 bases lying between them. Per the germline V gene, CDR1 is SGHRS and CDR2 is YFSETQ. The CDR3 is 14 amino acids. The CDR3 loop is CASSAQGSTGELFF. Partial CDR3 DNA: TGCGCCAGCAGCGCCCAGGGGTCTACCGGGGAG.

Details on this clone: The missing CDR3 end, 3 residues past where the read stops, is filled in from the germline J gene. The chain has TRBV9 and TRBJ2-7; 8 bases line up with TRBD2. CDR3 length: 15 residues. The germline V gene has CDR1 SGDLS and CDR2 YYNGEE. The V segment lost 0 bases and the J segment 5 bases; nucleotides outside the gene matches: 7. This CDR3 is CASSVDPAGVNEQYF. The part of the CDR3 DNA that was read is TGTGCCAGCAGCGTAGATCCAGCGGGAGTGAACGAG. The full variable domain, in which reference TRBV9 and TRBJ2-7 provide the parts outside the CDR3, is DSGVTQTPKHLITATGQRVTLRCSPRSGDLSVYWYQQSLDQGLQFLIQYYNGEERAKGNILERFSAQQFPDLHSELNLSSLELGDSALYFCASSVDPAGVNEQYFGPGTRLTVT.

For this clone: The sequence runs out 3 residues before the end of the CDR3; the remainder is reconstructed from the germline J gene. This rearrangement joins TRBV28 to TRBJ2-7; D is ambiguous. Trimming took 3 bases from V and 2 from J, leaving 5 bases between them. The CDR3 totals 12 residues. The germline V gene encodes CDR1 MDHEN and CDR2 SYDVKM. The CDR3 loop reads CASSFLAYEQYF. The CDR3 bases that were read are TGTGCCAGCAGTTTTCTTGCCTACGAG.

Concerning this clone itself: The CDR3 is cut off 3 residues early in the read; its end comes from the germline J gene. This chain connects TRBV19 to TRBJ2-2; 16 bases are a match to TRBD2. The CDR3 totals 17 residues. Per germline, CDR1 LNHDA and CDR2 SQIVND (reference sequence). V trimming: 4 bases; J trimming: 7 bases; junction bases outside the gene matches: 6. The DNA read from the CDR3 is TGTGCCAGTAGTACGGGACTAGCGGGGGGGACAATCGGGGAG. As protein: CASSTGLAGGTIGE. The CDR3, in full, reads CASSTGLAGGTIGELFF.

In the case of this clone: The CDR3 is cut off 3 residues early in the read; its end comes from the germline J gene. The genes are TRBV5-1 and TRBJ2-7, with 12 positions matching TRBD2. CDR3 length equals 14 residues. J lost 4 bases, V lost 4 bases, and 3 bases had no gene match. CDR1 is SGHRS and CDR2 is YFSETQ in the germline V gene. The part of the CDR3 DNA that was read is TGCGCCAGCAGCCAGACTAGCGGGAGATACGAG. Its protein product is CASSQTSGRYE. The complete CDR3 protein is CASSQTSGRYEQYF.

On this clone: The junction does not match germline at one end; this may be a read error. The read terminates 3 residues before the CDR3 end, so the remaining end is supplied by the germline J gene. The chain employs TRBV30 and TRBJ1-1, with a tentative D call TRBD1 (6 bases). CDR3 length: 13 amino acids. Germline-derived CDR1 and CDR2 are GTSNPN and SVGIG (reference sequence). The DNA read from the CDR3 is TGTGCCTGGAGCACAGGGAATCGTCCTGAC. Protein: CAWSTGNRPD. The entire CDR3 protein is CAWSTGNRPDAFF.

As for this clone: From the germline J gene comes the end of the CDR3, since the read stops 3 residues before it. This rearrangement joins TRBV30 to TRBJ1-4; a weak D match, TRBD1 (5 bases). CDR1 is GTSNPN and CDR2 is SVGIG in the germline V gene (reference sequence). The CDR3 sequence is 12 residues long. Trimming shortened V by 8 bases and J by 3 bases, and 10 bases separated the two germline ends. CDR3 DNA (partial): TGTGCCCACAGGCCCTCTAATGAAAAA. As protein: CAHRPSNEK. The full CDR3 protein is CAHRPSNEKLFF.